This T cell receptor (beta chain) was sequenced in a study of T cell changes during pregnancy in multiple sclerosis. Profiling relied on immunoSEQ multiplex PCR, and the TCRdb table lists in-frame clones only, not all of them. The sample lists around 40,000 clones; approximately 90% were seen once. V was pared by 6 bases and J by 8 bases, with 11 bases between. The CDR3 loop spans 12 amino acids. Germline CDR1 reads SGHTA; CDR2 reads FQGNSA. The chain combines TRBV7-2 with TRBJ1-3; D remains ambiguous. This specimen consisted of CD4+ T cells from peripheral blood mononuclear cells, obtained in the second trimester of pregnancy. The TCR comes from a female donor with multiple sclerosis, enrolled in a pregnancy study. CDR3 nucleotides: TGTGCCAGCAGTCAACGGGGTGACACCATATATTTT. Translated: CASSQRGDTIYF.